These 18 T cell receptor beta chains originate from one sample sequenced in a study of T cells in Graves' hyperthyroidism and ophthalmopathy (dated by TCRdb to between 2018 and 2021). Library creation used multiplex PCR. The sample was run on an Illumina HiSeq 2000. Amplification of TCR beta CDR3 regions was carried out from RNA transcripts. The first round of RT-PCR for the TCR CDR3 was performed with the HTBI primer set and the Qiagen OneStep RT-PCR kit. The public sequencing data were trimmed at Q25 with fastp and processed into clonotypes with MiXCR by TCRdb, which kept only in-frame beta chains. A single entry per CDR3 protein holds the most common genes and DNA from its merged rows. The sample table contains approximately 610,000 distinct CDR3 sequences; only one count was recorded for over 12% of them. The ten largest clones represent 4% to 5.5% of the sample. Material for sequencing was blood. The receptors originated from a woman aged 40 to 55 with Graves' ophthalmopathy.

This clonotype was seen repeatedly, ten times or more. The V and J genes are TRBV5-1 and TRBJ2-7; D ambiguous. In germline, CDR1 is SGHRS, CDR2 YFSETQ. The CDR3 consists of 14 residues. V was clipped by 0 bases and J by 5 bases, with 12 bases between them. CDR3 DNA: TGCGCCAGCAGCTTGGGAGAAAGGGCGGACGAGCAGTACTTC. This gives the protein CASSLGERADEQYF.

This clonotype was detected ten times or more. This rearrangement joins TRBV27 to TRBJ2-7; weak D call: TRBD2 (6 bases). Germline V CDR1 and CDR2: MNHEY, SMNVEV (reference sequence). The CDR3 is 15 amino acids. Trimming stripped 0 bases from V and 2 bases from J, with 11 bases between. CDR3 protein: CASSLSRSGTYEQYF. CDR3 DNA sequence: TGTGCCAGCAGTTTATCCCGTAGCGGTACCTACGAGCAGTACTTC.

This chain links TRBV5-1 with TRBJ2-2; 7 bases are shared with TRBD1. The CDR3 runs 14 residues. Germline loops: CDR1 SGHRS, CDR2 YFSETQ. The V segment lost 4 bases and the J segment 8 bases; nucleotides outside the gene matches: 8. The CDR3 region has the DNA TGCGCCAGCAGCCCCACAGGGGACAGTGGGGAGCTGTTTTTT. Its protein is CASSPTGDSGELFF.

In its sample, this clonotype was seen many times. V gene TRBV19 combines with J gene TRBJ2-7; D perhaps matches TRBD2 (5 bases). Germline CDR1 and CDR2: LNHDA and SQIVND (reference sequence). The CDR3 is made up of 14 amino acids. The V end lost 4 bases, the J end lost 0 bases, and 10 bases lay between the germline ends. The CDR3: CASSKSSSSYEQYF. The CDR3 DNA reads TGTGCCAGTAGTAAGTCTAGCAGCTCCTACGAGCAGTACTTC. Full variable domain (rest looked up from reference TRBV19 and TRBJ2-7): DGGITQSPKYLFRKEGQNVTLSCEQNLNHDAMYWYRQDPGQGLRLIYYSQIVNDFQKGDIAEGYSVSREKKESFPLTVTSAQKNPTAFYLCASSKSSSSYEQYFGPGTRLTVT.

The chain recombines TRBV7-3 with TRBJ2-7; 9 bases are a match to TRBD1. V trimming: 5 bases; J trimming: 2 bases; junction bases outside the gene matches: 7. From germline, CDR1 is SGHTA and CDR2 FQGTGA. This CDR3 comprises 15 residues. This chain's CDR3 is CASSPGTGRPYEQYF. The CDR3 DNA is TGTGCCAGCAGCCCCGGGACAGGGAGGCCCTACGAGCAGTACTTC. Using reference TRBV7-3 and TRBJ2-7 for the parts outside the CDR3, the full variable domain is GAGVSQTPSNKVTEKGKYVELRCDPISGHTALYWYRQSLGQGPEFLIYFQGTGAADDSGLPNDRFFAVRPEGSVSTLKIQRTERGDSAVYLCASSPGTGRPYEQYFGPGTRLTVT.

This clonotype was detected many times. The CDR3 sequence is CASRRRGGTEAFF. The CDR3 DNA reads TGTGCCAGCAGACGCAGGGGAGGCACTGAAGCTTTCTTT. J is TRBJ1-1 and V is TRBV6-7; tentatively, D is TRBD1 (6 bases). Being an ORF, TRBV6-7 has a function that is uncertain. V dropped 6 bases and J dropped 4 bases, with 12 bases sitting between them. CDR3 length: 13 amino acids.

V usage is TRBV4-3 and J usage is TRBJ2-3; a weak D match, TRBD1 (5 bases). Germline V gives CDR1 LGHNA, CDR2 YSLEER. The CDR3 runs 15 residues. Trimming shortened V by 0 bases and J by 5 bases, and 12 bases separated the two germline ends. The CDR3 DNA sequence: TGCGCCAGCAGCCAAGAAGGCAGGGAAGAAGATACGCAGTATTTT. Translated: CASSQEGREEDTQYF.

This clonotype has just a few counts. The chain combines TRBV15 with TRBJ1-1; 9 nucleotides align to TRBD1. This CDR3 is 17 amino acids long. The J segment lost 7 bases and the V segment lost 3 bases, leaving 15 bases of the junction unmatched. CDR1 and CDR2 (germline): LNHNV, YYDKDF (reference sequence). CDR3 in amino acids: CATSRVQGAPKNGEAFF. CDR3 in DNA: TGTGCCACCAGCAGGGTACAGGGGGCCCCCAAAAATGGTGAAGCTTTCTTT.

This clonotype was found many times. This chain links TRBV5-5 with TRBJ2-5, with a weak D call TRBD1 (6 bases). Germline lookup yields CDR1 SGHKS and CDR2 YYEKEE (reference sequence). Trimming pared 3 bases from V and 2 bases from J, leaving 11 bases between. The CDR3 contains 14 residues. CDR3 residues: CASSSWTEQETQYF. Written as DNA, the CDR3 is TGTGCCAGCAGCTCCTGGACAGAGCAAGAGACCCAGTACTTC.

There are many counts of this clonotype. This chain links TRBV11-2 with TRBJ2-7; 7 nucleotides match TRBD2. Germline trimming cut 1 base from V and 5 bases from J; bases unmatched to any gene: 8. CDR3 length: 15 amino acids. Germline-derived CDR1 and CDR2 are SGHAT and FQNNGV. CDR3 in amino acids: CASSLGAGDGDEQYF. The CDR3 DNA reads TGTGCCAGCAGCTTAGGTGCGGGAGACGGGGACGAGCAGTACTTC.

The chain links TRBV19 to TRBJ1-1; 8 nucleotides align to TRBD1. V shed 5 bases, J shed 6 bases, and the junction held 5 bases outside the gene matches. The V gene's germline CDR1 is LNHDA and CDR2 SQIVND (reference sequence). The CDR3 contains 13 residues. CDR3 sequence: CASSRTGGSEAFF. In DNA, the CDR3 is TGTGCCAGTAGTCGAACAGGGGGGTCTGAAGCTTTCTTT.

This clonotype was found many times. The chain carries TRBV28 and TRBJ2-2, with D unresolved. Germline V gene lookup returns CDR1 MDHEN and CDR2 SYDVKM. V lost 7 bases to trimming and J lost 7 bases, with 7 bases between them. CDR3 length: 11 residues. The CDR3 nucleotides are TGTGCCAGCACCATGATCGGGGAGCTGTTTTTT. Translating gives CASTMIGELFF.

This clonotype was seen many times. V is TRBV28 and J is TRBJ1-2; 8 bases are shared with TRBD1. From germline, CDR1 is MDHEN and CDR2 SYDVKM. V shed 5 bases, J shed 5 bases, and the junction held 7 bases outside the gene matches. This CDR3 spans 14 amino acids. Here the CDR3 DNA reads TGTGCCAGCAGTATTTTGACAGGGGATTATGGCTACACCTTC. This encodes CASSILTGDYGYTF.

At least ten counts were recorded for this clonotype. A read error may account for a junction end that differs from germline. The chain recombines TRBV5-1 with TRBJ2-2; D gene unclear. The germline CDR1 and CDR2 sequences are SGHRS and YFSETQ. This CDR3 is built from 14 residues. CDR3 sequence reads: CASSLSRNTGELFF. In nucleotides, the CDR3 is TGTGCCAGCAGCTTGTCCAGGAACACCGGGGAGCTGTTTTTT.

The V gene is TRBV9, the J gene TRBJ1-2; no definite D call. This CDR3 has 14 residues. The germline V gene encodes CDR1 SGDLS and CDR2 YYNGEE. Trimming took off 0 bases at V and 4 bases at J, with 10 bases between the two ends. This chain's CDR3 is CASSVDRLSYGYTF. The DNA of the CDR3 is TGTGCCAGCAGCGTAGATCGGCTTAGCTATGGCTACACCTTC.

This clonotype occurred a few times. The CDR3 coding sequence is TGTGCCAGCAGCTCACGCTTACAGGGGGCCGAGCAGTACTTC. Its protein product is CASSSRLQGAEQYF. The chain uses TRBV11-2 and TRBJ2-7, with TRBD1 matching over 9 bases. The ends lost 4 bases at V and 6 bases at J; junction bases unmatched: 7. Germline V gene data show CDR1 as SGHAT and CDR2 as FQNNGV. The length of the CDR3 is 14 residues.

The J gene is TRBJ1-1, the V gene TRBV27; perhaps TRBD1 as D (6 bases). CDR1 is MNHEY and CDR2 is SMNVEV in the germline V gene (reference sequence). The V end lost 2 bases, the J end lost 4 bases, and 11 bases lay between the germline ends. The CDR3 spans 14 residues. This CDR3 reads CASSLQGRSTEAFF. The DNA of the CDR3 is TGTGCCAGCAGTTTACAGGGGAGGAGCACTGAAGCTTTCTTT.

This clonotype was detected ten times or more. The rearrangement uses TRBV18 and TRBJ2-5; TRBD2 matches 10 bases. With 3 bases clipped from V and 5 bases from J, the junction kept 12 bases outside the gene matches. Per the germline V gene, CDR1 is KGHSH and CDR2 is LQKENI. The CDR3 extends over 17 amino acids. The CDR3 loop is CASSPLIAAGGRETQYF. CDR3 nucleotides: TGTGCCAGCTCACCGCTCATCGCAGCGGGAGGGCGCGAGACCCAGTACTTC.